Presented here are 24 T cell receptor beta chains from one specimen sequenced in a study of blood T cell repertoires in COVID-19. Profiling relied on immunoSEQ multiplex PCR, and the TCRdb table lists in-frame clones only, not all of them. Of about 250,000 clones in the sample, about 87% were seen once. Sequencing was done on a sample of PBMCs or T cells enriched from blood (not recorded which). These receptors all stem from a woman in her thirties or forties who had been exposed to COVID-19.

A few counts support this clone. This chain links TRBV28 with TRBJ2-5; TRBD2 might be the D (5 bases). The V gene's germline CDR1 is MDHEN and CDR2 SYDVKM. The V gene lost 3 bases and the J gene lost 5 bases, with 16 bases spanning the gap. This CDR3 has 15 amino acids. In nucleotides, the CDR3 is TGTGCCAGCAGTTTTCAGGCGCCGAGGAGGGAGACCCAGTACTTC. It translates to CASSFQAPRRETQYF.

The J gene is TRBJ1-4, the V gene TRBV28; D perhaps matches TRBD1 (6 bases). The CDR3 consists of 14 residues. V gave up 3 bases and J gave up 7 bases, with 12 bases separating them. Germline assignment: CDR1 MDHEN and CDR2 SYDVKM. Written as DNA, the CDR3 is TGTGCCAGCAGTTTCGGGGGGGCTGGTGAAAAACTGTTTTTT. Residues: CASSFGGAGEKLFF. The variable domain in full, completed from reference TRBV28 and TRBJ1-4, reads DVKVTQSSRYLVKRTGEKVFLECVQDMDHENMFWYRQDPGLGLRLIYFSYDVKMKEKGDIPEGYSVSREKKERFSLILESASTNQTSMYLCASSFGGAGEKLFFGSGTQLSVL.

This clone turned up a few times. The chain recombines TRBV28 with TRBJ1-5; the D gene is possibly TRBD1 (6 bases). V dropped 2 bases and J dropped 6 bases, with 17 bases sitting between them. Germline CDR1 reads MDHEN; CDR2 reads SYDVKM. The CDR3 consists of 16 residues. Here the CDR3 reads CASSLARGGFGQPQHF. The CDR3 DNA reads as TGTGCCAGCAGTTTAGCCAGGGGAGGGTTTGGTCAGCCCCAGCATTTT. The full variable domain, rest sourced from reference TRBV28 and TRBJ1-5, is DVKVTQSSRYLVKRTGEKVFLECVQDMDHENMFWYRQDPGLGLRLIYFSYDVKMKEKGDIPEGYSVSREKKERFSLILESASTNQTSMYLCASSLARGGFGQPQHFGDGTRLSIL.

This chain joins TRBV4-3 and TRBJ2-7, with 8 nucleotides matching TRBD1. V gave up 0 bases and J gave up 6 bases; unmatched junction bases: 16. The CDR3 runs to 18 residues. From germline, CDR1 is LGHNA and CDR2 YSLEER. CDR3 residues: CASSQEVQTGTGGIEQYF. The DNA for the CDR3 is TGCGCCAGCAGCCAAGAGGTCCAAACCGGCACAGGGGGTATCGAGCAGTACTTC.

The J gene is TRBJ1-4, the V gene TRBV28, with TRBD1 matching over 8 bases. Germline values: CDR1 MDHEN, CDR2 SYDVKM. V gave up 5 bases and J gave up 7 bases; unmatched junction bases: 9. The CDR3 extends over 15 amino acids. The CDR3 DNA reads TGTGCCAGCAGTGGACAGGGAAAGAGCCTTGAAAAACTGTTTTTT. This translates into CASSGQGKSLEKLFF.

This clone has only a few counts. The CDR3 spells CASSDYTGGSEQYV. DNA for the CDR3: TGTGCCAGCAGTGATTACACAGGGGGGTCCGAGCAGTACGTC. The rearrangement uses TRBV28 and TRBJ2-7, with TRBD1 matching 8 bases. J gave up 6 bases and V 5 bases, and 9 bases lay outside the gene matches. Germline V gene lookup returns CDR1 MDHEN and CDR2 SYDVKM. The CDR3 extends over 14 amino acids.

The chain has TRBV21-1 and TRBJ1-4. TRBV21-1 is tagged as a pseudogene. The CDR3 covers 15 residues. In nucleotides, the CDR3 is TGTGCCAGCATGCAAGGGGGAGGGACTAATGAAAAACTGTTTTTT. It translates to CASMQGGGTNEKLFF.

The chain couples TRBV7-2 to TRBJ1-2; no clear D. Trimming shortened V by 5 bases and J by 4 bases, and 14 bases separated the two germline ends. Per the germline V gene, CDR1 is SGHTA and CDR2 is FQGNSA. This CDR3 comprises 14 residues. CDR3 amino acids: CASSLGTLGYGYTF. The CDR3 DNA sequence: TGTGCCAGCAGCCTGGGTACGCTAGGCTATGGCTACACCTTC.

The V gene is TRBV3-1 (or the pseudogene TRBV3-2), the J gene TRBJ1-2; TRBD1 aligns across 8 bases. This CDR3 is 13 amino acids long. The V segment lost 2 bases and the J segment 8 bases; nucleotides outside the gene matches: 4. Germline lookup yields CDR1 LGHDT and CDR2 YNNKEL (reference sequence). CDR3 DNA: TGTGCCAGCAGCCAACGGACAGGGCGCGGCTACACCTTC. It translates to CASSQRTGRGYTF.

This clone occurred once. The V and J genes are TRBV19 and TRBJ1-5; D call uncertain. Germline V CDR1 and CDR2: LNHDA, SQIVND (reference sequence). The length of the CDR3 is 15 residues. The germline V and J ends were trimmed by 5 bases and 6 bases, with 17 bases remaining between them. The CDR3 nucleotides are TGTGCCAGTAGTTTGCGGGAGAACGCGATTCAGCCCCAGCATTTT. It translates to CASSLRENAIQPQHF.

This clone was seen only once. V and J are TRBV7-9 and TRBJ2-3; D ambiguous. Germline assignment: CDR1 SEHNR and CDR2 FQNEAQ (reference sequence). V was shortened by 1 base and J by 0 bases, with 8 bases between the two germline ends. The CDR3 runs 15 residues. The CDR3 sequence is CASSLGVSSTDTQYF. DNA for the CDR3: TGTGCCAGCAGCTTAGGAGTCTCTAGCACAGATACGCAGTATTTT.

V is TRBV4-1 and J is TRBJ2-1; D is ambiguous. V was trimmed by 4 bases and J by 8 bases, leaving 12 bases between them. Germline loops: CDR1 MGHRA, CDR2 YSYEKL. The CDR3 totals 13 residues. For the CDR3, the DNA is TGCGCCAGCAGCCCCTTTTCTAGTTATGAGCAGTTCTTC. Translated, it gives CASSPFSSYEQFF.

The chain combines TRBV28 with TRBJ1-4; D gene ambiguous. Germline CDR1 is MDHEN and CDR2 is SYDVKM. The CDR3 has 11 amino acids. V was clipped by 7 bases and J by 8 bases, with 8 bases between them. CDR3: CASMGGEKLFF. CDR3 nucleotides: TGTGCCAGCATGGGAGGGGAAAAACTGTTTTTT. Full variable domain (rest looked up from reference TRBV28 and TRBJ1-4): DVKVTQSSRYLVKRTGEKVFLECVQDMDHENMFWYRQDPGLGLRLIYFSYDVKMKEKGDIPEGYSVSREKKERFSLILESASTNQTSMYLCASMGGEKLFFGSGTQLSVL.

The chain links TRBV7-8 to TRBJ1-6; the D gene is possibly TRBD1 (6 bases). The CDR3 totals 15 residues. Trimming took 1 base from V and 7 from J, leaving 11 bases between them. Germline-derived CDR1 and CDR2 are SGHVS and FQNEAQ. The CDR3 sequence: CASSLVQGTNSPLHF. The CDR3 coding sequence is TGTGCCAGCAGCTTAGTTCAGGGGACAAATTCACCCCTCCACTTT.

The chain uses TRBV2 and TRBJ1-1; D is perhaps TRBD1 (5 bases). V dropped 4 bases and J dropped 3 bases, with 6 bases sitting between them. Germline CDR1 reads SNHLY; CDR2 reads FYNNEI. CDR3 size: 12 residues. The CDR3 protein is CASSGTYTEAFF. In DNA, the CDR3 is TGTGCCAGCAGTGGGACATACACTGAAGCTTTCTTT.

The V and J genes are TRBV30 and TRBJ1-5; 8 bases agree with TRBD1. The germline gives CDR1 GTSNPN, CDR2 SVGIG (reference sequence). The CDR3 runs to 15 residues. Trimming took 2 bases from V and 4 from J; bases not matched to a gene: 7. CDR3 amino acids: CAWSFRDRQNQPQHF. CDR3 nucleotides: TGTGCCTGGAGTTTTCGGGACAGGCAGAATCAGCCCCAGCATTTT.

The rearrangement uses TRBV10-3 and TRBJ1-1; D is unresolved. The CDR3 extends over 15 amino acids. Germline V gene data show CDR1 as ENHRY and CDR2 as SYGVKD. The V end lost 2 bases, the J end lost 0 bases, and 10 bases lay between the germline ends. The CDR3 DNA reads TGTGCCATCAGTGAGAATCGGGGTATGAACACTGAAGCTTTCTTT. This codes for CAISENRGMNTEAFF.

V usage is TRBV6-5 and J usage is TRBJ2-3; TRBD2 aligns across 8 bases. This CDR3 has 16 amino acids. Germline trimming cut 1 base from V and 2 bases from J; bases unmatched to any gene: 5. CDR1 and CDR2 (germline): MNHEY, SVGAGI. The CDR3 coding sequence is TGTGCCAGCAGTTACTTGAGCGGGGGTTACACAGATACGCAGTATTTT. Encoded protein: CASSYLSGGYTDTQYF.

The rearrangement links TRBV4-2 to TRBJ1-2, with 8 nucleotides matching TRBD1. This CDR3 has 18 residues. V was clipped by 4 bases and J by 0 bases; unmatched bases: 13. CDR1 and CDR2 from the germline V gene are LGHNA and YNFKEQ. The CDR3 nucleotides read TGTGCCAGCAGCCCACCTCCGGGACAGGTCGGTTCTAACTATGGCTACACCTTC. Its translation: CASSPPPGQVGSNYGYTF.

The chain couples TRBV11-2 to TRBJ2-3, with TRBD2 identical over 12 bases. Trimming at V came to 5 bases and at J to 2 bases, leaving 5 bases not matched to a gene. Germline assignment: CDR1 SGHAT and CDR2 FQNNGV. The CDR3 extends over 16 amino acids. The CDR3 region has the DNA TGTGCCAGCAGCGTACTAGCGGGGGGCTACACAGATACGCAGTATTTT. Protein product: CASSVLAGGYTDTQYF.

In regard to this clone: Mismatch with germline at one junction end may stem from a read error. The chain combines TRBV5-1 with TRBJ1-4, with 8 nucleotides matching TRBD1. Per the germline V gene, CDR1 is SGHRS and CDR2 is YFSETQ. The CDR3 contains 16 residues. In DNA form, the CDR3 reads TGTGCCAGCAGCGGATACACAGGGGGACTAAATGAAAAACTGTTTTTT. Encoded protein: CASSGYTGGLNEKLFF.

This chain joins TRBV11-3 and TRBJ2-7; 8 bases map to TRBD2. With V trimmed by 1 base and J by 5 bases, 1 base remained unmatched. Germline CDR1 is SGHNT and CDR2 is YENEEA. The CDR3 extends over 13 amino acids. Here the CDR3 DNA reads TGTGCCAGCAGCTTAGGAGCGGGAGACGAGCAGTACGTC. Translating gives CASSLGAGDEQYV.

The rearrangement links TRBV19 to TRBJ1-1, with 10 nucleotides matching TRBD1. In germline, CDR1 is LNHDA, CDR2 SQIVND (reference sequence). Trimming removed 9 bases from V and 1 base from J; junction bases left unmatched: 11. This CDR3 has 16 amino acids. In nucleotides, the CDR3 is TGTGCCAGCGAAAAATGGGGGGACAGGGGGAACACTGAAGCTTTCTTT. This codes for CASEKWGDRGNTEAFF.

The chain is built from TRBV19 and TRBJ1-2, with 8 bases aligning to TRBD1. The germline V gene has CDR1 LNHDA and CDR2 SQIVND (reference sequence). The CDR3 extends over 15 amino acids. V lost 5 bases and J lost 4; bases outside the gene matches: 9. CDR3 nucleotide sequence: TGTGCCAGTAGTCTCACTGGACAGGGAGGCTATGGCTACACCTTC. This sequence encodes CASSLTGQGGYGYTF.